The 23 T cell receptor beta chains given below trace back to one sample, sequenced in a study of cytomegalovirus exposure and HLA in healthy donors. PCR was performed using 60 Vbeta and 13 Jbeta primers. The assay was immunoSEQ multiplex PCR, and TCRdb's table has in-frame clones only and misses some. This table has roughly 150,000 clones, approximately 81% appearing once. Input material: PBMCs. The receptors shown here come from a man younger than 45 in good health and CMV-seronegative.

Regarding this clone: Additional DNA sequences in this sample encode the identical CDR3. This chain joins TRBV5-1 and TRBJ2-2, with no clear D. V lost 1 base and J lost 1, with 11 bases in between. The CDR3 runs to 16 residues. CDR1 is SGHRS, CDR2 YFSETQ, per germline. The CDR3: CASSLFSPGNTGELFF. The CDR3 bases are TGCGCCAGCAGCTTGTTCTCGCCAGGGAACACCGGGGAGCTGTTTTTT.

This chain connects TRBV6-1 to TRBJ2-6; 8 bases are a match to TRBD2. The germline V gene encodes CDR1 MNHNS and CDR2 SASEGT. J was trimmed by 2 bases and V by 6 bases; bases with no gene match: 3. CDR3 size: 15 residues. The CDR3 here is CASSGGDTGANVLTF. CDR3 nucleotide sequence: TGTGCCAGCAGCGGGGGGGACACTGGGGCCAACGTCCTGACTTTC.

The DNA of the CDR3 is TGTGCCAGCAGCTTAAGGGGGACAGTGTTGTCCAATGAGCAGTTCTTC. This encodes CASSLRGTVLSNEQFF. The chain links TRBV7-9 to TRBJ2-1; TRBD1 aligns across 7 bases. V lost 2 bases to trimming and J lost 6 bases; unmatched junction nucleotides: 10. Germline V lookup: CDR1 SEHNR, CDR2 FQNEAQ (reference sequence). The CDR3 length is 16 residues.

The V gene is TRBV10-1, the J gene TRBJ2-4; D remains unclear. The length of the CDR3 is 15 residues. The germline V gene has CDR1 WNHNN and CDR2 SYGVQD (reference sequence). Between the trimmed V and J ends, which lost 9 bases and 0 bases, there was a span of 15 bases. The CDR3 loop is CARPIQRLAKNIQYF. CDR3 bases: TGCGCCAGGCCAATTCAGCGTCTAGCCAAAAACATTCAGTACTTC.

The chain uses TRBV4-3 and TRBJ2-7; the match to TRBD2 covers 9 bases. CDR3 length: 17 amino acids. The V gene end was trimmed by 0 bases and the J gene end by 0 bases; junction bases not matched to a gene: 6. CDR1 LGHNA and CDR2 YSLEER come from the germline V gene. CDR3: CASSQDRGSGSSYEQYF. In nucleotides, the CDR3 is TGCGCCAGCAGCCAAGATCGGGGTAGCGGGAGCTCCTACGAGCAGTACTTC.

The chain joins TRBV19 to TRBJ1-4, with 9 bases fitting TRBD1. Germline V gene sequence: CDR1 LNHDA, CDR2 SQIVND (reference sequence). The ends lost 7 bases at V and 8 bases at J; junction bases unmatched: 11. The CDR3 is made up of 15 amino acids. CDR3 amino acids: CASTGEDRGGEKLFF. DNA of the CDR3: TGTGCCAGTACCGGGGAGGACAGGGGTGGCGAAAAACTGTTTTTT.

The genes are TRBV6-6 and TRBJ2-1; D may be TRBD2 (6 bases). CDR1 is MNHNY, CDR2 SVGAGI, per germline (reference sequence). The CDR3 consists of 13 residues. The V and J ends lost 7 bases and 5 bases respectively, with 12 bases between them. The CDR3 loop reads CASKETSNNEQFF. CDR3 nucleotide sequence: TGTGCCAGCAAGGAGACTAGTAACAATGAGCAGTTCTTC.

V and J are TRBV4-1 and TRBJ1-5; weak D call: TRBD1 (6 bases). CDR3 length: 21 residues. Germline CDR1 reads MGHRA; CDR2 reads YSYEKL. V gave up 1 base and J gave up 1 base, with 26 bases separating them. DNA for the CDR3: TGCGCCAGCAGCCAAGTACATTCAAGAGAAAGGGGGGGACAAAGCAATCAGCCCCAGCATTTT. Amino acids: CASSQVHSRERGGQSNQPQHF.

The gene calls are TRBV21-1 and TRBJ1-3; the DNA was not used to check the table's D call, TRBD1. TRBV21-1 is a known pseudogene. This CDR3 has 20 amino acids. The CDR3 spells CASSKFFRDRATNSGNTIYF. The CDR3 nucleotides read TGTGCCAGCAGCAAATTTTTCCGGGACAGGGCCACTAACTCTGGAAACACCATATATTTT.

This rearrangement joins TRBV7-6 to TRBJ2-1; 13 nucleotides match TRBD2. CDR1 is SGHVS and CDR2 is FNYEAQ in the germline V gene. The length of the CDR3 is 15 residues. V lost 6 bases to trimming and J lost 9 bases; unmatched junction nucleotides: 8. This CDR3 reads CASRLLAGGSSEQFF. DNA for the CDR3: TGTGCCAGCAGATTACTAGCGGGGGGGTCCAGTGAGCAGTTCTTC.

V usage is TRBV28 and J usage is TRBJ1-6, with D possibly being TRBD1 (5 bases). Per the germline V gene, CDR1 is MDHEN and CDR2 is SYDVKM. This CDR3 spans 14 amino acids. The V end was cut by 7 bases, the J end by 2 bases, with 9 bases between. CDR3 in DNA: TGTGCCAGCACAGGGTCTGCCTATAATTCACCCCTCCACTTT. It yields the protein CASTGSAYNSPLHF. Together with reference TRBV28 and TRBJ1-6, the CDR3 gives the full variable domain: DVKVTQSSRYLVKRTGEKVFLECVQDMDHENMFWYRQDPGLGLRLIYFSYDVKMKEKGDIPEGYSVSREKKERFSLILESASTNQTSMYLCASTGSAYNSPLHFGNGTRLTVT.

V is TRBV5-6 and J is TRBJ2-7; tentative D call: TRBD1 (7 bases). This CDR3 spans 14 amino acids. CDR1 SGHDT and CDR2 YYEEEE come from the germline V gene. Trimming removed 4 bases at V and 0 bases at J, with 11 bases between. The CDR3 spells CASSPQGGSYEQYF. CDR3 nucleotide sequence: TGTGCCAGCAGCCCCCAGGGGGGCTCCTACGAGCAGTACTTC.

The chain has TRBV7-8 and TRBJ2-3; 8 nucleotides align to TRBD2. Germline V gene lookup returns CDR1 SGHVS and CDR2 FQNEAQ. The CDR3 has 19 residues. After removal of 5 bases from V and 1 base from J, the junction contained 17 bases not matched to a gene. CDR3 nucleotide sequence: TGTGCCAGCAGCCTGGCGGGCCTTACTAGCGGCCGCGGCACAGATACGCAGTATTTT. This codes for CASSLAGLTSGRGTDTQYF.

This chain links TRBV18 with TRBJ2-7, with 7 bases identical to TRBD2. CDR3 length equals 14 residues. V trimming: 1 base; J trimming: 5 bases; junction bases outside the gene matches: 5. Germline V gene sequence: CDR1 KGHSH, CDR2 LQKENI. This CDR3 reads CASSPLGGGDEQYF. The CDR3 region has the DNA TGTGCCAGCTCACCACTGGGTGGGGGGGACGAGCAGTACTTC. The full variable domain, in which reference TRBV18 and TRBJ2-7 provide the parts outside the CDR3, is NAGVMQNPRHLVRRRGQEARLRCSPMKGHSHVYWYRQLPEEGLKFMVYLQKENIIDESGMPKERFSAEFPKEGPSILRIQQVVRGDSAAYFCASSPLGGGDEQYFGPGTRLTVT.

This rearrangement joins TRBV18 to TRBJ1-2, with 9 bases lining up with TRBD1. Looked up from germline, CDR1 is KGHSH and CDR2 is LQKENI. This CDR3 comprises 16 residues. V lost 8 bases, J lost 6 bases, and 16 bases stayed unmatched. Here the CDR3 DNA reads TGTGCCAGCGGCAGTGGGCAATGGACAGGGGTTCATGGCTACACCTTC. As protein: CASGSGQWTGVHGYTF. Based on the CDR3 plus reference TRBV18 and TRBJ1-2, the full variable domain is NAGVMQNPRHLVRRRGQEARLRCSPMKGHSHVYWYRQLPEEGLKFMVYLQKENIIDESGMPKERFSAEFPKEGPSILRIQQVVRGDSAAYFCASGSGQWTGVHGYTFGSGTRLTVV.

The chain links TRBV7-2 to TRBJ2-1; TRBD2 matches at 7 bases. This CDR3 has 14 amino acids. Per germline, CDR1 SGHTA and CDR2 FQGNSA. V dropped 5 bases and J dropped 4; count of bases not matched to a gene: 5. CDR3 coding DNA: TGTGCCAGCAGCCGTGAAGCGGGATACAATGAGCAGTTCTTC. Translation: CASSREAGYNEQFF.

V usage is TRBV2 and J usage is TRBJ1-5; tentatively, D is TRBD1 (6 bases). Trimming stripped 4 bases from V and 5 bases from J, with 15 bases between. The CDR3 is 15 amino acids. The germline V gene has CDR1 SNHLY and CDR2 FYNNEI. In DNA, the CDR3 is TGTGCCAGCAGTGTAATTGCGGGGGGCGATCAGCCCCAGCATTTT. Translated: CASSVIAGGDQPQHF.

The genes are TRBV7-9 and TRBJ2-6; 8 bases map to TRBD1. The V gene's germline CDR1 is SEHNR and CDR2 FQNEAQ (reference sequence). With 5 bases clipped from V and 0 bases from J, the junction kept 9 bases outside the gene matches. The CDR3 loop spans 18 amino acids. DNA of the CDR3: TGTGCCAGCAGCCCTCGGACAGGGCCGAGCTCTGGGGCCAACGTCCTGACTTTC. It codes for CASSPRTGPSSGANVLTF.

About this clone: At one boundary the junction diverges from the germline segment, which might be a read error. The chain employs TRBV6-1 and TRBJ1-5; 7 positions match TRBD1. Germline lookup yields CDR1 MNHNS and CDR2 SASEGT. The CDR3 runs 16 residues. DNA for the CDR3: TGTACCAGCAGTGAAGTAGGGACAGTTAGCAATCAGCCCCAGCATTTT. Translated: CTSSEVGTVSNQPQHF.

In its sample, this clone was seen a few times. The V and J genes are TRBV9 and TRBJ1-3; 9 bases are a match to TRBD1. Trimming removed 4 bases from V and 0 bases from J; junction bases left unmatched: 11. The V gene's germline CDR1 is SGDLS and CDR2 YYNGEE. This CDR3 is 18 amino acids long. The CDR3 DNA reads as TGTGCCAGCAGCAGGGACAGGGCCCAATCCATCTCTGGAAACACCATATATTTT. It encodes CASSRDRAQSISGNTIYF.

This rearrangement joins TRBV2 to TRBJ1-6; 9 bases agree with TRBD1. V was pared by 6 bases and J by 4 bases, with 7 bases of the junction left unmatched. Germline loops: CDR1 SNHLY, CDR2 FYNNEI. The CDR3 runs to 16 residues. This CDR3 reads CASRRDRVQYNSPLHF. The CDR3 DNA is TGTGCCAGCAGAAGGGACAGGGTACAGTATAATTCACCCCTCCACTTT.

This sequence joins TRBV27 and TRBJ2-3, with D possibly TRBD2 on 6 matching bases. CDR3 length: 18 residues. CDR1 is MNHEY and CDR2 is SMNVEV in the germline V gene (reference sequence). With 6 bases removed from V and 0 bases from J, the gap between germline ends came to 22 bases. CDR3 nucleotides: TGTGCCAGCAGCTTCGGACTTTGGGCGGGAACTAGCACAGATACGCAGTATTTT. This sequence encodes CASSFGLWAGTSTDTQYF.

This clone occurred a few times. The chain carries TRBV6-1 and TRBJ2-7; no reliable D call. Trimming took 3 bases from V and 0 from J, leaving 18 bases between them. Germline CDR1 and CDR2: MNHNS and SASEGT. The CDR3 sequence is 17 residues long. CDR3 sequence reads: CASSEYGPATVSYEQYF. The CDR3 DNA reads TGTGCCAGCAGTGAGTACGGCCCCGCGACTGTCTCCTACGAGCAGTACTTC.